Below, 16 T cell receptor beta chains from the same sample are listed, as sequenced in a study of T cells after posttransplantation cyclophosphamide. Only in-frame clones appear in the TCRdb table, and some are missing; sequencing was by immunoSEQ multiplex PCR. Counted here are roughly 10,000 clones, around 90% occurring once; the ten biggest clones make up under 5.5%. Sampled 1 year posttransplant, controls received myeloablative marrow transplants, methotrexate and a calcineurin inhibitor. The source was PBMCs, collected approximately 430 days after allogeneic stem cell transplant with calcineurin inhibitor and methotrexate. These receptors were obtained from a male patient in his forties or fifties who received an allogeneic stem cell transplant from an unrelated donor, was CMV-positive, and had chronic GVHD only. Part of the T cells may come from the graft donor.

The genes are TRBV7-9 and TRBJ2-3; D call uncertain. Trimming cost V 6 bases and J 1 base, with 5 bases left between them. Germline lookup yields CDR1 SEHNR and CDR2 FQNEAQ (reference sequence). The CDR3 is made up of 12 amino acids. In DNA form, the CDR3 reads TGTGCCAGCAGAGCCGGCACAGATACGCAGTATTTT. This encodes CASRAGTDTQYF.

This clone was detected a few times. This chain connects TRBV5-1 to TRBJ1-4, with 9 bases that match TRBD1. The V gene's germline CDR1 is SGHRS and CDR2 YFSETQ. The CDR3 is made up of 15 amino acids. The junction had 2 bases not matched to a gene; V was cut back by 5 bases and J by 0 bases. This CDR3 is CASRGQGATNEKLFF. The CDR3 DNA follows: TGCGCCAGCAGGGGACAGGGCGCAACTAATGAAAAACTGTTTTTT.

The chain recombines TRBV2 with TRBJ2-7; TRBD1 matches 8 bases. The trim removed 5 bases at V and 3 bases at J, leaving 9 bases unmatched. Germline CDR1 and CDR2: SNHLY and FYNNEI. The CDR3 extends over 15 amino acids. CDR3 amino acids: CASSSSGRGLYEQYF. The CDR3 nucleotides are TGTGCCAGCAGTTCCTCTGGCAGGGGGCTCTACGAGCAGTACTTC. The full variable domain, completed using reference TRBV2 and TRBJ2-7, is EPEVTQTPSHQVTQMGQEVILRCVPISNHLYFYWYRQILGQKVEFLVSFYNNEISEKSEIFDDQFSVERPDGSNFTLKIRSTKLEDSAMYFCASSSSGRGLYEQYFGPGTRLTVT.

The chain recombines TRBV29-1 with TRBJ2-7; TRBD1 matches at 9 bases. The CDR3 covers 13 residues. Germline loops: CDR1 SQVTM, CDR2 ANQGSEA. With V trimmed by 2 bases and J by 8 bases, 7 bases remained unmatched. CDR3 DNA sequence: TGCAGCGTTGAAAAGGGACAGGGTGTCCAGCAGTACTTC. Protein sequence: CSVEKGQGVQQYF.

The chain uses TRBV9 and TRBJ1-1; 10 bases match TRBD1. The germline V gene has CDR1 SGDLS and CDR2 YYNGEE. This CDR3 has 15 residues. V shed 3 bases and J 7 bases; nucleotides not matched to a gene: 9. CDR3 sequence reads: CASSATGGNMVEAFF. CDR3 sequence (DNA): TGTGCCAGCAGCGCGACAGGGGGCAATATGGTTGAAGCTTTCTTT.

Remarks on this clone: Germline and junction disagree at one end, which may indicate a read error. The chain is built from TRBV6-1 and TRBJ2-1, with 11 bases fitting TRBD2. This CDR3 is built from 13 residues. From germline, CDR1 is MNHNS and CDR2 SASEGT. Here the CDR3 DNA reads TGTGCCAGCAGTCAGGGACTAGCGGCAGGGGGGATCTTC. It specifies CASSQGLAAGGIF.

The chain recombines TRBV5-1 with TRBJ2-5, with D possibly TRBD2 on 5 matching bases. Germline assignment: CDR1 SGHRS and CDR2 YFSETQ. V lost 4 bases and J lost 5, with 18 bases in between. This CDR3 has 15 amino acids. CDR3 residues: CASSPKSQRLETQYF. CDR3 sequence (DNA): TGCGCCAGCAGCCCAAAGTCCCAGCGGTTGGAGACCCAGTACTTC.

The rearrangement links TRBV10-3 to TRBJ2-7, with TRBD1 matching over 10 bases. The ends lost 6 bases at V and 0 bases at J; junction bases unmatched: 2. The CDR3 totals 14 residues. In germline, CDR1 is ENHRY, CDR2 SYGVKD. The CDR3 nucleotides are TGTGCCATCAGGAGGACAGGGGGCTCCTACGAGCAGTACTTC. It specifies CAIRRTGGSYEQYF.

This clone showed up just once. J is TRBJ2-3 and V is TRBV6-1, with D possibly matching TRBD2 (5 bases). The CDR3 covers 13 residues. Deletions cut 8 bases from V and 2 bases from J, with 11 bases between. Germline V gene lookup returns CDR1 MNHNS and CDR2 SASEGT. For the CDR3, the DNA is TGTGCCAGCCGGAGGAGGCCCACAGATACGCAGTATTTT. Its protein product is CASRRRPTDTQYF.

The chain employs TRBV28 and TRBJ2-3; TRBD2 aligns across 7 bases. The CDR3 contains 15 residues. CDR1 MDHEN and CDR2 SYDVKM come from the germline V gene. The trim removed 6 bases at V and 4 bases at J, leaving 10 bases unmatched. This CDR3 reads CASRRGGRRADTQYF. As DNA, the CDR3 is TGTGCCAGCAGACGGGGAGGGAGACGCGCAGATACGCAGTATTTT.

The chain employs TRBV5-6 and TRBJ2-1; 8 positions agree with TRBD2. The CDR3 covers 14 residues. Germline values: CDR1 SGHDT, CDR2 YYEEEE. The trim removed 4 bases at V and 5 bases at J, leaving 5 bases unmatched. The CDR3 loop is CASSRGGLNNEQFF. CDR3 bases: TGTGCCAGCAGCCGGGGGGGATTAAACAATGAGCAGTTCTTC.

The rearrangement joins TRBV6-4 to TRBJ2-5; the D is unclear. V was clipped by 0 bases and J by 5 bases, with 10 bases between them. The CDR3 covers 14 residues. Germline V lookup: CDR1 MRHNA, CDR2 SNTAGT. CDR3 loop: CASSDSWSVETQYF. Written as DNA, the CDR3 is TGTGCCAGCAGTGACTCTTGGAGTGTCGAGACCCAGTACTTC.

The genes are TRBV7-2 and TRBJ2-5; TRBD1 matches at 12 bases. Unmatched junction bases numbered 4, after V lost 1 base and J lost 4 bases. CDR1 and CDR2 from the germline V gene are SGHTA and FQGNSA. CDR3 length equals 16 residues. The CDR3 DNA is TGTGCCAGCAGCTTAGGGGACAGGGGGCTTGTAGAGACCCAGTACTTC. The encoded protein is CASSLGDRGLVETQYF. Drawing the rest from reference TRBV7-2 and TRBJ2-5, the complete variable domain is GAGVSQSPSNKVTEKGKDVELRCDPISGHTALYWYRQSLGQGLEFLIYFQGNSAPDKSGLPSDRFSAERTGGSVSTLTIQRTQQEDSAVYLCASSLGDRGLVETQYFGPGTRLLVL.

The table lists this clone with a few counts. The J gene is TRBJ1-4, the V gene TRBV12-2. TRBV12-2 corresponds to a pseudogene. CDR3 length: 15 residues. DNA for the CDR3: TGTGCAAGTCGCTTAGATAGGCGGCGAGAGGGAAAACTGTTTTTT. Amino acid sequence: CASRLDRRREGKLFF.

This clone was counted a single time. The gene calls are TRBV7-9 and TRBJ1-6; 8 bases are shared with TRBD1. The CDR3 runs 16 residues. CDR1 is SEHNR, CDR2 FQNEAQ, per germline (reference sequence). Unmatched junction bases numbered 10, after V lost 5 bases and J lost 7 bases. CDR3 in amino acids: CASSPSGQGGNSPLHF. The CDR3 DNA is TGTGCCAGCAGCCCCTCCGGACAGGGTGGAAATTCACCCCTCCACTTT.

The CDR3 DNA reads as TGTGCCAGCAGTTTCTGGACTAGCGGTACCGGGGAGCTGTTTTTT. Its protein product is CASSFWTSGTGELFF. V is TRBV11-3 and J is TRBJ2-2; 10 bases align to TRBD2. V was pared by 6 bases and J by 5 bases, with 6 bases of the junction left unmatched. CDR1 is SGHNT, CDR2 YENEEA, per germline. The CDR3 has 15 amino acids.